This entry lists 26 T cell receptor beta chains sequenced from one sample in a study of blood T cell repertoires in COVID-19 (dated by TCRdb to the early 2020s). Library preparation employed the immunoSEQ multiplex PCR assay. The table comes from immuneACCESS by way of TCRdb, which keeps in-frame sequences with V and J called. Part of the clones is missing from these tables; in studies checked, under half for an unresolved V gene and the rest for unknown reasons. Across this sample there are 400,000 to 500,000 clones, with over 75% seen only once. Together, the top ten hold 1.8% of the sample. The sample comprised PBMCs or T cells enriched from blood (not recorded which). The receptors stem from a woman between 35 and 50 years old who had recovered from COVID-19.

The gene calls are TRBV15 and TRBJ2-7; D not certain. The CDR3 length is 15 residues. V shed 0 bases and J shed 0 bases, with 9 bases lying between them. Germline V gene sequence: CDR1 LNHNV, CDR2 YYDKDF (reference sequence). The DNA of the CDR3 is TGTGCCACCAGCAGAGACGCCTATTCCTCCTACGAGCAGTACTTC. Residues: CATSRDAYSSYEQYF.

The chain joins TRBV27 to TRBJ1-4, with D tentatively TRBD1 (6 bases). The germline gives CDR1 MNHEY, CDR2 SMNVEV (reference sequence). V lost 5 bases and J lost 8, with 21 bases in between. CDR3 length: 16 amino acids. Here the CDR3 reads CASSRNRVSGWEKLFF. The CDR3 nucleotides are TGTGCCAGCAGTCGGAACAGGGTTTCAGGGTGGGAAAAACTGTTTTTT.

This clone appeared a single time. CDR3 DNA sequence: TGTGCCAGCAGCGTAGGCGGGAGGGACTACAATGAGCAGTTCTTC. As protein: CASSVGGRDYNEQFF. The chain recombines TRBV9 with TRBJ2-1; 9 bases map to TRBD2. The trim removed 0 bases at V and 3 bases at J, leaving 1 base unmatched. The germline gives CDR1 SGDLS, CDR2 YYNGEE. The CDR3 consists of 15 residues.

V and J are TRBV2 and TRBJ2-3; 11 bases align to TRBD2. V lost 5 bases, J lost 3 bases, and 4 bases stayed unmatched. The CDR3 has 15 residues. Germline V CDR1 and CDR2: SNHLY, FYNNEI. The DNA of the CDR3 is TGTGCCAGCAGTCCCCTAGCGGGAGGAACAGATACGCAGTATTTT. Its translation is CASSPLAGGTDTQYF.

The V and J genes are TRBV29-1 and TRBJ1-1; D is unclear. Deletions cut 6 bases from V and 8 bases from J, with 19 bases between. CDR1 and CDR2 (germline): SQVTM, ANQGSEA. This CDR3 has 13 amino acids. CDR3 sequence: CSVDLELSPEAFF. CDR3 nucleotides: TGCAGCGTAGACTTAGAACTTTCCCCCGAAGCTTTCTTT. The full variable domain, with the rest looked up from reference TRBV29-1 and TRBJ1-1, is SAVISQKPSRDICQRGTSLTIQCQVDSQVTMMFWYRQQPGQSLTLIATANQGSEATYESGFVIDKFPISRPNLTFSTLTVSNMSPEDSSIYLCSVDLELSPEAFFGQGTRLTVV.

CDR3: CSASRLAGGQETQYF. The CDR3 DNA follows: TGCAGTGCTAGTCGCCTAGCGGGAGGACAAGAGACCCAGTACTTC. The chain couples TRBV20-1 to TRBJ2-5; 11 positions match TRBD2. The V and J ends lost 3 bases and 2 bases, in that order; junction bases with no gene match: 5. Germline CDR1 DFQATT, CDR2 SNEGSKA (reference sequence). The CDR3 runs 15 residues.

This clone was counted a single time. The rearrangement uses TRBV7-2 and TRBJ1-3; D call uncertain. Germline lookup yields CDR1 SGHTA and CDR2 FQGNSA. The CDR3 has 13 residues. The V and J ends lost 3 bases and 7 bases respectively, with 10 bases between them. The CDR3, as DNA: TGTGCCAGCAGCTTTTCCGAGAGGAACACCATATATTTT. Its translation: CASSFSERNTIYF.

The chain combines TRBV30 with TRBJ2-7; D gene unclear. CDR1 is GTSNPN and CDR2 is SVGIG in the germline V gene (reference sequence). The V end lost 3 bases, the J end lost 2 bases, and 5 bases lay between the germline ends. The CDR3 sequence is 11 residues long. The DNA of the CDR3 is TGTGCCTGGAGCGCGACCTACGAGCAGTACTTC. This gives the protein CAWSATYEQYF. Supplemented by reference TRBV30 and TRBJ2-7, the full variable domain reads SQTIHQWPATLVQPVGSPLSLECTVEGTSNPNLYWYRQAAGRGLQLLFYSVGIGQISSEVPQNLSASRPQDRQFILSSKKLLLSDSGFYLCAWSATYEQYFGPGTRLTVT.

The chain has TRBV7-2 and TRBJ1-1, with a weak D call TRBD1 (5 bases). CDR3 length: 14 amino acids. V gave up 3 bases and J gave up 7 bases, with 15 bases separating them. In germline, CDR1 is SGHTA, CDR2 FQGNSA. This chain's CDR3 is CASSLDTGTLEAFF. The CDR3 DNA reads TGTGCCAGCAGCTTGGACACGGGTACTCTTGAAGCTTTCTTT.

The gene calls are TRBV4-2 and TRBJ2-7; 8 nucleotides line up with TRBD1. Germline V gives CDR1 LGHNA, CDR2 YNFKEQ. The CDR3 runs 18 residues. With 0 bases clipped from V and 1 base from J, the junction kept 11 bases outside the gene matches. The CDR3 reads CASSQDSRSYRGSYEQYF. The CDR3 nucleotides read TGTGCCAGCAGCCAAGACTCCAGGTCCTACAGGGGGTCCTACGAGCAGTACTTC.

The rearrangement uses TRBV3-1 (or the pseudogene TRBV3-2) and TRBJ1-1, with D perhaps matching TRBD1 (6 bases). The V end was cut by 4 bases, the J end by 1 base, with 13 bases between. CDR1 LGHDT and CDR2 YNNKEL come from the germline V gene (reference sequence). The CDR3 spans 15 residues. In DNA, the CDR3 is TGTGCCAGCAGCCTCCGGGACACCCAGAACACTGAAGCTTTCTTT. Its protein product is CASSLRDTQNTEAFF.

This clone occurred once. J is TRBJ1-2 and V is TRBV5-4; D call uncertain. CDR1 and CDR2 (germline): SGHNT, YYREEE (reference sequence). With 4 bases removed from V and 2 bases from J, the gap between germline ends came to 18 bases. This CDR3 spans 16 amino acids. CDR3 bases: TGTGCCAGCAGCCTTTGGTCAGTTCGGGTCAACTATGGCTACACCTTC. Translated: CASSLWSVRVNYGYTF.

The V gene is TRBV3-1 (or the pseudogene TRBV3-2), the J gene TRBJ1-2; D gene unclear. The germline V and J ends were trimmed by 0 bases and 5 bases, with 7 bases remaining between them. CDR1 is LGHDT and CDR2 is YNNKEL in the germline V gene (reference sequence). This CDR3 contains 13 residues. In nucleotides, the CDR3 is TGTGCCAGCAGCCAAGAAACAGTATATGGCTACACCTTC. Its translation: CASSQETVYGYTF.

This clone was seen a few times. The chain carries TRBV19 and TRBJ2-2; 7 positions agree with TRBD1. CDR1 and CDR2 from the germline V gene are LNHDA and SQIVND (reference sequence). Trimming took 6 bases from V and 5 from J; bases not matched to a gene: 6. This CDR3 contains 14 residues. In DNA form, the CDR3 reads TGTGCCAGTAGGAAGGACAGGCGTACCGGGGAGCTGTTTTTT. It codes for CASRKDRRTGELFF.

The J gene is TRBJ2-7, the V gene TRBV18; 7 nucleotides align to TRBD1. Trimming took 3 bases from V and 1 from J; bases not matched to a gene: 6. Per the germline V gene, CDR1 is KGHSH and CDR2 is LQKENI. The CDR3 has 15 residues. Here the CDR3 reads CASSPTGTASYEQYF. The CDR3 DNA is TGTGCCAGCTCACCGACCGGGACAGCATCCTACGAGCAGTACTTC.

The genes are TRBV2 and TRBJ1-3; D uncertain. Trimming removed 3 bases at V and 1 base at J, with 10 bases between. Germline values: CDR1 SNHLY, CDR2 FYNNEI. CDR3 length: 15 residues. CDR3: CASSELGRSGNTIYF. For the CDR3, the DNA is TGTGCCAGCAGTGAGTTAGGGAGATCTGGAAACACCATATATTTT.

This chain joins TRBV4-1 and TRBJ1-2, with 10 bases aligning to TRBD1. Germline V gives CDR1 MGHRA, CDR2 YSYEKL. Trimming took 0 bases from V and 7 from J; bases not matched to a gene: 5. This CDR3 region has 15 residues. The CDR3 reads CASSQDRTGGFGYTF. The CDR3 DNA follows: TGCGCCAGCAGCCAAGATCGGACAGGGGGTTTTGGCTACACCTTC.

This sequence joins TRBV4-3 and TRBJ1-1; D is possibly TRBD1 (6 bases). The V end lost 1 base, the J end lost 2 bases, and 8 bases lay between the germline ends. The CDR3 loop spans 14 amino acids. Germline V gene sequence: CDR1 LGHNA, CDR2 YSLEER. The CDR3 spells CASSQGTVNTEAFF. CDR3 in DNA: TGCGCCAGCAGCCAAGGGACAGTCAACACTGAAGCTTTCTTT.

The chain combines TRBV12-3 or TRBV12-4 with TRBJ1-6; no reliable D call. The V end lost 5 bases, the J end lost 14 bases, and 13 bases lay between the germline ends. The CDR3 has 12 residues. The CDR3 region has the DNA TGTGCCAGCAGTCCGGGGAAGGGATCCCTCCACTTT. Translating gives CASSPGKGSLHF.

The chain combines TRBV7-2 with TRBJ2-3; 7 bases map to TRBD2. The length of the CDR3 is 16 residues. Trimming at V came to 5 bases and at J to 3 bases, leaving 11 bases not matched to a gene. Per germline, CDR1 SGHTA and CDR2 FQGNSA. This chain's CDR3 is CASSPTAGVGTDTQYF. The CDR3 DNA is TGTGCCAGCAGCCCCACGGCGGGAGTAGGTACAGATACGCAGTATTTT.

V usage is TRBV29-1 and J usage is TRBJ2-7; TRBD2 matches at 14 bases. J was trimmed by 1 base and V by 3 bases; bases with no gene match: 5. There are 16 residues in the CDR3. CDR1 and CDR2 from the germline V gene are SQVTM and ANQGSEA. The CDR3 DNA sequence: TGCAGCGTTGAGGGTGGGACTAGCGGGAGTTCCTACGAGCAGTACTTC. Amino acids: CSVEGGTSGSSYEQYF.

Comment on this clone: The final CDR3 position lacks the conserved phenylalanine or tryptophan, pointing to a likely read error. The DNA is omitted, as the CDR3 cannot be located on it reliably, and the CDR3 follows TCRdb's listing. J is TRBJ1-2 and V is TRBV15. The CDR3 spans 12 residues, counting both ends. Germline CDR1 and CDR2: LNHNV and YYDKDF (reference sequence). The CDR3 sequence is CATSRDHGEFSS.

This chain connects TRBV5-1 to TRBJ2-6, with a possible D match to TRBD2 (5 bases). CDR1 is SGHRS and CDR2 is YFSETQ in the germline V gene. CDR3 length equals 15 residues. V lost 4 bases and J lost 2, with 10 bases in between. The CDR3 bases are TGCGCCAGCAGCGAGGGAAATCCTGGGGCCAACGTCCTGACTTTC. Its translation: CASSEGNPGANVLTF.

The chain joins TRBV2 to TRBJ1-5; 7 nucleotides line up with TRBD1. This CDR3 is built from 16 residues. The germline V gene encodes CDR1 SNHLY and CDR2 FYNNEI. V was clipped by 3 bases and J by 0 bases; unmatched bases: 5. CDR3 nucleotide sequence: TGTGCCAGCAGTGAGATAGGGGGCTTTAGCAATCAGCCCCAGCATTTT. Amino acids: CASSEIGGFSNQPQHF.

The rearrangement joins TRBV5-1 to TRBJ1-3, with 8 bases matching TRBD1. The germline V gene has CDR1 SGHRS and CDR2 YFSETQ. V shed 5 bases, J shed 1 base, and the junction held 20 bases outside the gene matches. CDR3 length: 20 residues. CDR3 coding DNA: TGCGCCAGCAGTCCGATATTCGACAGGGGAGGAGGTGAGTCTGGAAACACCATATATTTT. This sequence encodes CASSPIFDRGGGESGNTIYF.

The chain joins TRBV12-5 to TRBJ1-1, with D maybe TRBD1 (6 bases). CDR3 length equals 14 residues. Germline CDR1 reads LGHNT; CDR2 reads FRNRAP. Between the trimmed V and J ends, which lost 4 bases and 1 base, there was a span of 10 bases. The CDR3 loop is CASGSPQGNTEAFF. The CDR3 DNA reads TGTGCTAGTGGTTCGCCACAGGGGAACACTGAAGCTTTCTTT.